The source of this TCR beta chain is a study of shared clonotypes between healthy human individuals. CDR1 SGHRS and CDR2 YFSETQ come from the germline V gene. The V end lost 5 bases, the J end lost 1 base, and 18 bases lay between the germline ends. The CDR3 has 16 amino acids. This clone was picked up one time. Method: immunoSEQ multiplex PCR; TCRdb's copy keeps in-frame clones and lacks some. The sample records about 980,000 clones, less than 85% being singletons. The chain carries TRBV5-1 and TRBJ2-5; the D gene is possibly TRBD2 (6 bases). This TCR was sampled from a man between 18 and 35 years old in good health. Sequencing was carried out using memory CD4+ T cells sorted from blood. As for subset: CD45RA-negative fraction. This CDR3 is CASSVSGGIGQETQYF. The CDR3 DNA sequence: TGCGCCAGCAGTGTCTCCGGGGGTATAGGCCAAGAGACCCAGTACTTC.